This T cell receptor beta chain was sequenced during a study of chemoradiotherapy in HPV16-positive cancers. This CDR3 is 16 amino acids long. With V trimmed by 0 bases and J by 6 bases, 9 bases remained unmatched. CDR1 SGDLS and CDR2 YYNGEE come from the germline V gene. Clones were sequenced by immunoSEQ multiplex PCR, and TCRdb holds only the in-frame ones, with some missing. The sample gives about 12,000 clones, over 75% of which show up once; about 2.4% is in the top ten. The sequence was collected from a human donor with HPV-associated anogenital cancer. Specimen: blood, collected from a patient who underwent chemoradiotherapy. The chain carries TRBV9 and TRBJ2-1; 7 nucleotides line up with TRBD1. Here the CDR3 DNA reads TGTGCCAGCAGCGTAGTAGTAGGGGGCGGAGGCAATGAGCAGTTCTTC. It is translated as CASSVVVGGGGNEQFF. Combining the CDR3 with reference TRBV9 and TRBJ2-1 gives the whole variable domain DSGVTQTPKHLITATGQRVTLRCSPRSGDLSVYWYQQSLDQGLQFLIQYYNGEERAKGNILERFSAQQFPDLHSELNLSSLELGDSALYFCASSVVVGGGGNEQFFGPGTRLTVL.